This passage covers 18 T cell receptor beta chains from one sample sequenced in a study of OX40 agonist ivuxolimab in advanced cancers. Using immunoSEQ multiplex PCR, the repertoire was profiled, and TCRdb retains in-frame clones only, with some absent. The table includes roughly 81,000 clones, more than 75% detected once. The specimen was CD4+ or CD8+ T cells sorted from blood, collected in a trial of the OX40 agonist ivuxolimab. These receptor sequences come from an adult with an advanced solid tumor such as melanoma, head and neck, liver or kidney cancer.

In this sample, this clone turned up once. This chain connects TRBV11-2 to TRBJ2-3; D is perhaps TRBD2 (6 bases). V lost 6 bases, J lost 14 bases, and 21 bases lay in between. Germline CDR1 and CDR2: SGHAT and FQNNGV. This CDR3 has 13 amino acids. The CDR3 sequence is CASSQFGDSQSYF. The CDR3 DNA sequence: TGTGCCAGCAGTCAGTTCGGGGACTCACAGTCGTATTTT.

This sequence joins TRBV18 and TRBJ2-3; D gene uncertain. V lost 2 bases and J lost 0, with 9 bases in between. The CDR3 has 15 residues. Germline V lookup: CDR1 KGHSH, CDR2 LQKENI. CDR3 sequence: CASSPDTASTDTQYF. In nucleotides, the CDR3 is TGTGCCAGCTCACCAGACACGGCTAGCACAGATACGCAGTATTTT. The full variable domain, in which reference TRBV18 and TRBJ2-3 provide the parts outside the CDR3, is NAGVMQNPRHLVRRRGQEARLRCSPMKGHSHVYWYRQLPEEGLKFMVYLQKENIIDESGMPKERFSAEFPKEGPSILRIQQVVRGDSAAYFCASSPDTASTDTQYFGPGTRLTVL.

This clone was detected once. The chain links TRBV5-5 to TRBJ2-1; D gene unclear. The V gene lost 1 base and the J gene lost 10 bases, with 15 bases spanning the gap. Germline CDR1 and CDR2: SGHKS and YYEKEE (reference sequence). CDR3 length: 14 residues. This chain's CDR3 is CASSLMGRMREQFF. CDR3 in DNA: TGTGCCAGCAGCTTGATGGGCCGTATGAGAGAGCAGTTCTTC.

This clone came up once. V usage is TRBV5-1 and J usage is TRBJ2-1; 7 bases fit TRBD2. The germline CDR1 and CDR2 sequences are SGHRS and YFSETQ. V dropped 4 bases and J dropped 4; count of bases not matched to a gene: 8. This CDR3 region has 15 residues. The CDR3 sequence: CASSAGDYRYNEQFF. The CDR3 region has the DNA TGCGCCAGCAGCGCCGGGGACTATCGTTACAATGAGCAGTTCTTC.

This chain connects TRBV5-4 to TRBJ2-5, with TRBD2 as a possible D gene (6 bases). This CDR3 is built from 18 residues. CDR1 and CDR2 (germline): SGHNT, YYREEE (reference sequence). Trimming removed 5 bases at V and 5 bases at J, with 28 bases between. CDR3 sequence: CASRLEGGWQGGLETQYF. The DNA of the CDR3 is TGTGCCAGCAGGCTTGAAGGAGGGTGGCAGGGTGGTTTGGAGACCCAGTACTTC.

The J gene is TRBJ2-3, the V gene TRBV4-2; 9 bases agree with TRBD2. The CDR3 spans 15 residues. Germline CDR1 is LGHNA and CDR2 is YNFKEQ. V shed 5 bases, J shed 1 base, and the junction held 4 bases outside the gene matches. This chain's CDR3 is CASSSQRGGTDTQYF. The CDR3 DNA reads TGTGCCAGCAGCTCCCAGCGGGGGGGCACAGATACGCAGTATTTT.

This clone has just one count. The rearrangement uses TRBV6-5 and TRBJ2-3; 8 nucleotides agree with TRBD1. Per germline, CDR1 MNHEY and CDR2 SVGAGI. The CDR3 consists of 15 residues. J gave up 2 bases and V 7 bases, and 8 bases lay outside the gene matches. CDR3 in amino acids: CASNPRDRHTDTQYF. The CDR3 DNA reads TGTGCCAGCAACCCCCGGGACAGGCACACAGATACGCAGTATTTT.

J is TRBJ2-3 and V is TRBV11-2; unclear D gene. Germline-derived CDR1 and CDR2 are SGHAT and FQNNGV. V lost 6 bases and J 4 bases, leaving 8 bases between the germline ends. The CDR3 totals 12 residues. CDR3 sequence reads: CASRHEADTQYF. The CDR3, as DNA: TGTGCCAGCAGACATGAGGCAGATACGCAGTATTTT.

This chain connects TRBV27 to TRBJ2-5, with D perhaps TRBD1 (5 bases). The J call may be in error: the DNA end matches TRBJ2-7 better. Germline CDR1 MNHEY, CDR2 SMNVEV (reference sequence). This CDR3 has 10 amino acids. The CDR3 DNA is TGTGCCAACCAGGGTCGCGAGCAGTACTTC. Translation gives CANQGREQYF.

The chain combines TRBV7-9 with TRBJ1-2; the D gene is possibly TRBD1 (6 bases). The CDR3 runs 15 residues. Trimming left V 2 bases short and J 3 bases short, with 13 bases between. Germline CDR1 is SEHNR and CDR2 is FQNEAQ (reference sequence). The CDR3 loop reads CASSLQGGSDYGYTF. Here the CDR3 DNA reads TGTGCCAGCAGCTTACAAGGGGGAAGTGACTATGGCTACACCTTC.

This chain connects TRBV5-1 to TRBJ1-2; 7 bases fit TRBD1. CDR1 is SGHRS, CDR2 YFSETQ, per germline. The ends lost 0 bases at V and 4 bases at J; junction bases unmatched: 6. This CDR3 is built from 15 residues. The CDR3 sequence is CASSLVPGQSYGYTF. CDR3 nucleotides: TGCGCCAGCAGCTTGGTTCCGGGACAGAGCTATGGCTACACCTTC.

V is TRBV6-4 and J is TRBJ2-3; possible D gene TRBD2, 6 bases. The CDR3 spans 14 residues. Germline V CDR1 and CDR2: MRHNA, SNTAGT. V was cut by 5 bases and J by 6 bases, with 15 bases left in between. The CDR3 sequence is CASSLVGGDDTQYF. Here the CDR3 DNA reads TGTGCCAGCAGTCTCGTGGGGGGAGACGATACGCAGTATTTT.

This chain connects TRBV5-1 to TRBJ2-2, with D perhaps matching TRBD2 (7 bases). Germline values: CDR1 SGHRS, CDR2 YFSETQ. Trimming stripped 4 bases from V and 1 base from J, with 14 bases between. The CDR3 sequence is 16 residues long. The CDR3 DNA reads as TGCGCCAGCAGCCCGCCGGGGGGCCTGAACACCGGGGAGCTGTTTTTT. Translated: CASSPPGGLNTGELFF.

The chain couples TRBV6-5 to TRBJ1-2, with 9 bases fitting TRBD1. Trimming took 0 bases from V and 7 from J; bases not matched to a gene: 3. Germline lookup yields CDR1 MNHEY and CDR2 SVGAGI. The CDR3 is 14 residues long. In DNA form, the CDR3 reads TGTGCCAGCAGTTACTCGGACAGGGGCGGTGGCTACACCTTC. Translation gives CASSYSDRGGGYTF.

This rearrangement joins TRBV6-6 to TRBJ2-2; no firm D call. The CDR3 runs to 14 residues. V was shortened by 7 bases and J by 6 bases, with 15 bases between the two germline ends. Germline values: CDR1 MNHNY, CDR2 SVGAGI (reference sequence). CDR3 amino acids: CASTERAVPGELFF. The DNA of the CDR3 is TGTGCCAGCACTGAAAGGGCAGTCCCCGGGGAGCTGTTTTTT.

Details on this clone: The final CDR3 position lacks the conserved phenylalanine or tryptophan, pointing to a likely read error. This sequence joins TRBV6-1 and TRBJ1-6, with 7 nucleotides matching TRBD1. The CDR3 consists of 16 residues. The junction had 13 bases not matched to a gene; V was cut back by 1 base and J by 13 bases. The V gene's germline CDR1 is MNHNS and CDR2 SASEGT. The CDR3 here is CASSEEGAGGHWPLHL. CDR3 sequence (DNA): TGTGCCAGCAGTGAAGAGGGGGCAGGGGGTCATTGGCCCCTCCACCTT.

Note on this clone: This sample also contains other DNA sequences that code for the same CDR3. The rearrangement links TRBV5-1 to TRBJ2-7, with D perhaps TRBD1 (5 bases). Per the germline V gene, CDR1 is SGHRS and CDR2 is YFSETQ. The germline V and J ends were trimmed by 0 bases and 5 bases, with 12 bases remaining between them. The CDR3 is made up of 14 amino acids. The CDR3 sequence: CASSLGQGPHEQYF. The CDR3 coding sequence is TGCGCCAGCAGCTTGGGGCAGGGCCCCCACGAGCAGTACTTC.

The chain has TRBV7-2 and TRBJ1-4, with no clear D. Per germline, CDR1 SGHTA and CDR2 FQGNSA. The CDR3 is 14 residues long. V shed 5 bases and J shed 3 bases, with 10 bases lying between them. CDR3 sequence: CASSPTTANEKLFF. CDR3 nucleotide sequence: TGTGCCAGCAGCCCGACAACAGCTAATGAAAAACTGTTTTTT.